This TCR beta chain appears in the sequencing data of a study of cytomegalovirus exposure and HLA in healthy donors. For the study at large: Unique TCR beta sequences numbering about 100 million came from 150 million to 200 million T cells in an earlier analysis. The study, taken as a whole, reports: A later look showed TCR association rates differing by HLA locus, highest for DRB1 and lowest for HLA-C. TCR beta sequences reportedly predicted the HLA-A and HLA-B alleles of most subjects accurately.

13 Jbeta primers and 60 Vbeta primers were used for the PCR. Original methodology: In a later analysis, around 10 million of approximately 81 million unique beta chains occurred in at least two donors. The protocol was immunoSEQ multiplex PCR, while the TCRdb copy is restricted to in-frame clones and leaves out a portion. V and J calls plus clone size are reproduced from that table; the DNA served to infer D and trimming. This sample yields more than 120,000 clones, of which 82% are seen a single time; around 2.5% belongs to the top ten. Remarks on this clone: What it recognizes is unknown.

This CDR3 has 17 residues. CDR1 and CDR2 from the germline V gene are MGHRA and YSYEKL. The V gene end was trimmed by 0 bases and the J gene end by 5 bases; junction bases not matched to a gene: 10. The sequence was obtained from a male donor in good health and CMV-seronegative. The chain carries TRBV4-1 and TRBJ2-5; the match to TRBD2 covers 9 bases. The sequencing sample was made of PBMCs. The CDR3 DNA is TGCGCCAGCAGCCAAGAAGTCAAGCGGGAGGAGGGTGAGACCCAGTACTTC. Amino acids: CASSQEVKREEGETQYF.